This entry lists 31 T cell receptor beta chains sequenced from one sample in a study of T-cell memory formation after mild COVID-19. TCRdb processed the 5' RACE reads anew with MiXCR; each CDR3 protein has one entry. This table holds fewer than 450,000 distinct CDR3 sequences, 24% found once. Sequencing used PBMCs or a T cell subset sorted from them (not recorded which). The receptor set was obtained from an adult woman who had mild COVID-19 (a few samples of this study predate the infection). Cell type and time point are not known.

A few counts support this clonotype. The V and J genes are TRBV12-3 or TRBV12-4 and TRBJ1-2, with D maybe TRBD1 (6 bases). Between the trimmed V and J ends, which lost 5 bases and 5 bases, there was a span of 15 bases. CDR3 length: 14 amino acids. CDR3 amino acids: CASSPRGGWYGYTF. The CDR3 DNA is TGTGCCAGCAGTCCCCGGGGGGGCTGGTATGGCTACACCTTC.

The V and J genes are TRBV10-3 and TRBJ2-1; TRBD1 might be the D (6 bases). Germline V CDR1 and CDR2: ENHRY, SYGVKD. This CDR3 spans 11 amino acids. Trimming left V 7 bases short and J 8 bases short, with 9 bases between. The CDR3 sequence: CAITQGYEQFF. The CDR3 DNA reads as TGTGCCATCACACAGGGTTATGAGCAGTTCTTC.

A few counts support this clonotype. The genes are TRBV5-1 and TRBJ2-5; TRBD2 agrees at 8 bases. Germline V CDR1 and CDR2: SGHRS, YFSETQ. With V trimmed by 4 bases and J by 13 bases, 6 bases remained unmatched. This CDR3 spans 11 amino acids. The CDR3 nucleotides read TGCGCCAGCAGCCGGGGGGGCCCGAGGTACTTC. Translating it yields CASSRGGPRYF.

The chain carries TRBV20-1 and TRBJ2-7; 8 bases map to TRBD2. V was clipped by 4 bases and J by 2 bases; unmatched bases: 7. The CDR3 spans 14 residues. Germline V lookup: CDR1 DFQATT, CDR2 SNEGSKA (reference sequence). The CDR3 loop is CSATGLAGTYEQYF. The CDR3 region has the DNA TGCAGTGCTACGGGCCTAGCGGGCACCTACGAGCAGTACTTC.

The V and J genes are TRBV11-2 and TRBJ2-1; 8 bases align to TRBD2. This CDR3 comprises 17 residues. Germline loops: CDR1 SGHAT, CDR2 FQNNGV. V shed 4 bases and J 1 base; nucleotides not matched to a gene: 9. CDR3 in amino acids: CASSSVLAEGSYNEQFF. DNA of the CDR3: TGTGCCAGCAGCTCCGTACTAGCGGAGGGGTCCTACAATGAGCAGTTCTTC.

This clonotype was picked up many times. This chain joins TRBV29-1 and TRBJ2-1; D is ambiguous. The V gene's germline CDR1 is SQVTM and CDR2 ANQGSEA. The V and J ends lost 6 bases and 8 bases respectively, with 14 bases between them. There are 12 residues in the CDR3. This chain's CDR3 is CSVVADIHEQFF. In DNA form, the CDR3 reads TGCAGCGTAGTCGCCGATATCCATGAGCAGTTCTTC.

This clonotype has only a few counts. The rearrangement uses TRBV12-3 or TRBV12-4 and TRBJ2-5; 7 bases are shared with TRBD2. The CDR3 contains 15 residues. V shed 4 bases, J shed 2 bases, and the junction held 7 bases outside the gene matches. CDR3 loop: CASSWGPGLQETQYF. DNA of the CDR3: TGTGCCAGCAGTTGGGGACCGGGACTACAAGAGACCCAGTACTTC.

The rearrangement joins TRBV6-5 to TRBJ2-7, with no clear D. Germline CDR1 reads MNHEY; CDR2 reads SVGAGI. This CDR3 has 15 amino acids. Trimming left V 5 bases short and J 0 bases short, with 14 bases between. The CDR3 coding sequence is TGTGCCAGCAGTCCGACCGGAGAGGCCTCCTACGAGCAGTACTTC. This encodes CASSPTGEASYEQYF.

This clonotype occurred many times. The chain uses TRBV5-1 and TRBJ2-3; 10 bases fit TRBD2. Germline-derived CDR1 and CDR2 are SGHRS and YFSETQ. V lost 0 bases to trimming and J lost 4 bases; unmatched junction nucleotides: 5. The CDR3 is made up of 16 amino acids. The CDR3: CASSLAGLAESDTQYF. Written as DNA, the CDR3 is TGCGCCAGCAGCTTGGCTGGACTAGCGGAGTCAGATACGCAGTATTTT.

The V and J genes are TRBV4-1 and TRBJ2-7; D might be TRBD2 (5 bases). The CDR3 consists of 14 residues. Trimming took off 0 bases at V and 3 bases at J, with 9 bases between the two ends. Germline lookup yields CDR1 MGHRA and CDR2 YSYEKL. The CDR3 loop reads CASSQEPGNYEQYF. The CDR3 nucleotides are TGCGCCAGCAGCCAAGAACCGGGGAACTACGAGCAGTACTTC.

This clonotype showed up just a few times. The V gene is TRBV4-1, the J gene TRBJ2-5; D may be TRBD2 (6 bases). The CDR3 is 15 residues long. Trimming stripped 4 bases from V and 3 bases from J, with 15 bases between. CDR1 is MGHRA, CDR2 YSYEKL, per germline. CDR3 sequence: CASSPGLEPEETQYF. CDR3 bases: TGCGCCAGCAGCCCGGGACTCGAGCCCGAAGAGACCCAGTACTTC.

This chain joins TRBV11-2 and TRBJ2-1, with D possibly matching TRBD2 (5 bases). Trimming removed 3 bases from V and 7 bases from J, with 10 bases in between. CDR1 SGHAT and CDR2 FQNNGV come from the germline V gene. This CDR3 comprises 13 residues. CDR3: CASSLGGRNEQFF. In DNA form, the CDR3 reads TGTGCCAGCAGCTTGGGCGGGCGGAATGAGCAGTTCTTC. Full variable domain (outside the CDR3, taken from reference TRBV11-2 and TRBJ2-1): EAGVAQSPRYKIIEKRQSVAFWCNPISGHATLYWYQQILGQGPKLLIQFQNNGVVDDSQLPKDRFSAERLKGVDSTLKIQPAKLEDSAVYLCASSLGGRNEQFFGPGTRLTVL.

There are a few counts of this clonotype. The chain is built from TRBV5-1 and TRBJ2-1; D may correspond to TRBD1 or TRBD2 (5 bases each). There are 13 residues in the CDR3. Trimming took 2 bases from V and 10 from J, leaving 13 bases between them. CDR1 is SGHRS and CDR2 is YFSETQ in the germline V gene. The CDR3: CASSFGATKEQFF. DNA for the CDR3: TGCGCCAGCAGCTTCGGGGCTACAAAAGAGCAGTTCTTC. Filled out from reference TRBV5-1 and TRBJ2-1, the complete variable domain reads KAGVTQTPRYLIKTRGQQVTLSCSPISGHRSVSWYQQTPGQGLQFLFEYFSETQRNKGNFPGRFSGRQFSNSRSEMNVSTLELGDSALYLCASSFGATKEQFFGPGTRLTVL.

This clonotype was detected only a few times. The V gene is TRBV7-2, the J gene TRBJ1-2; 11 bases agree with TRBD1. V shed 3 bases and J 6 bases; nucleotides not matched to a gene: 3. Germline V CDR1 and CDR2: SGHTA, FQGNSA. The CDR3 has 14 residues. The CDR3 DNA is TGTGCCAGCAGCTTCGGACAGGGGGCGAATGGCTACACCTTC. Translation: CASSFGQGANGYTF.

This clonotype occurred many times. The chain employs TRBV24-1 and TRBJ2-7; no clear D. The CDR3 loop spans 12 amino acids. Germline loops: CDR1 KGHDR, CDR2 SFDVKD. V was clipped by 5 bases and J by 3 bases, with 7 bases between them. CDR3 sequence: CATSGAFYEQYF. Written as DNA, the CDR3 is TGTGCCACCAGTGGAGCTTTCTACGAGCAGTACTTC.

The CDR3 loop is CASSLGTGQVYEQYF. As DNA, the CDR3 is TGTGCCAGCAGCTTAGGGACGGGACAGGTCTACGAGCAGTACTTC. The genes are TRBV7-9 and TRBJ2-7; 8 nucleotides line up with TRBD1. V was clipped by 1 base and J by 3 bases; unmatched bases: 5. Germline V gives CDR1 SEHNR, CDR2 FQNEAQ (reference sequence). The CDR3 is 15 amino acids.

This clonotype was observed at least ten times. This sequence joins TRBV2 and TRBJ2-2, with 12 bases aligning to TRBD2. CDR1 is SNHLY and CDR2 is FYNNEI in the germline V gene. The CDR3 is 15 residues long. Unmatched junction bases numbered 1, after V lost 2 bases and J lost 6 bases. The DNA for the CDR3 is TGTGCCAGCAGTGAACTAGCGGGAGGGCCCGGGGAGCTGTTTTTT. Encoded protein: CASSELAGGPGELFF.

This clonotype was observed many times. The chain is built from TRBV20-1 and TRBJ2-3, with D possibly TRBD2 on 5 matching bases. The V end lost 6 bases, the J end lost 3 bases, and 10 bases lay between the germline ends. The CDR3 has 12 amino acids. CDR1 and CDR2 (germline): DFQATT, SNEGSKA (reference sequence). The CDR3: CSAPGRTDTQYF. In DNA, the CDR3 is TGCAGTGCCCCGGGAAGGACAGATACGCAGTATTTT.

The rearrangement joins TRBV7-8 to TRBJ2-3; 8 bases fit TRBD2. Germline CDR1 reads SGHVS; CDR2 reads FQNEAQ. The CDR3 sequence is 16 residues long. Losses at the gene ends were 3 bases for V and 2 bases for J; bases not matched to a gene: 7. The DNA for the CDR3 is TGTGCCAGCAGCTTTCTCACGGGGGGGATCACAGATACGCAGTATTTT. As protein: CASSFLTGGITDTQYF.

This clonotype was picked up a small number of times. The rearrangement uses TRBV7-2 and TRBJ1-3; D call uncertain. The CDR3 length is 15 residues. The germline gives CDR1 SGHTA, CDR2 FQGNSA. V lost 4 bases, J lost 6 bases, and 16 bases lay in between. CDR3 protein: CASSSPSGRQNTIYF. The CDR3 nucleotides are TGTGCCAGCAGCTCGCCCTCCGGGAGACAAAACACCATATATTTT.

This chain links TRBV14 with TRBJ2-5; D is perhaps TRBD2 (6 bases). The germline V gene has CDR1 SGHDN and CDR2 FVKESK. This CDR3 has 16 amino acids. V lost 0 bases and J lost 2, with 13 bases in between. The CDR3 reads CASSQDLSGEQETQYF. In nucleotides, the CDR3 is TGTGCCAGCAGCCAAGACCTTAGCGGAGAACAAGAGACCCAGTACTTC.

This clonotype showed up just a few times. The rearrangement joins TRBV13 to TRBJ2-1; weak D call: TRBD2 (6 bases). Trimming left V 0 bases short and J 6 bases short, with 15 bases between. The CDR3 loop spans 16 amino acids. Germline assignment: CDR1 PRHDT and CDR2 FYEKMQ (reference sequence). CDR3: CASSLGGGNLLNEQFF. The DNA of the CDR3 is TGTGCCAGCAGCTTAGGTGGGGGGAACCTACTCAATGAGCAGTTCTTC.

The chain uses TRBV5-1 and TRBJ1-1; no firm D call. The V end lost 2 bases, the J end lost 1 base, and 9 bases lay between the germline ends. CDR3 length: 14 residues. Germline loops: CDR1 SGHRS, CDR2 YFSETQ. CDR3 nucleotides: TGCGCCAGCAGCTTTCAGGATAAGAACACTGAAGCTTTCTTT. Amino acid sequence: CASSFQDKNTEAFF.

The J gene is TRBJ2-1, the V gene TRBV5-1; tentative D call: TRBD2 (6 bases). V gave up 4 bases and J gave up 8 bases, with 13 bases separating them. The CDR3 is 13 residues long. Germline V gives CDR1 SGHRS, CDR2 YFSETQ. For the CDR3, the DNA is TGCGCCAGCAGCCCAATCGGGGGTCATGAGCAGTTCTTC. Translation gives CASSPIGGHEQFF.

This rearrangement joins TRBV29-1 to TRBJ1-1; possibly TRBD1 for D (6 bases). V was trimmed by 7 bases and J by 0 bases, leaving 12 bases between them. The V gene's germline CDR1 is SQVTM and CDR2 ANQGSEA. This CDR3 is built from 13 residues. This CDR3 is CSAVGGMNTEAFF. In DNA, the CDR3 is TGCAGCGCCGTAGGGGGAATGAACACTGAAGCTTTCTTT. The full variable domain, rest sourced from reference TRBV29-1 and TRBJ1-1, is SAVISQKPSRDICQRGTSLTIQCQVDSQVTMMFWYRQQPGQSLTLIATANQGSEATYESGFVIDKFPISRPNLTFSTLTVSNMSPEDSSIYLCSAVGGMNTEAFFGQGTRLTVV.

This clonotype appeared a few times. The rearrangement uses TRBV15 and TRBJ2-7; TRBD1 aligns across 9 bases. Germline lookup yields CDR1 LNHNV and CDR2 YYDKDF (reference sequence). CDR3 length: 15 residues. V shed 1 base and J 3 bases; nucleotides not matched to a gene: 4. CDR3 in DNA: TGTGCCACCAGCAGAGCTACAGGGGGCGGCTACGAGCAGTACTTC. This encodes CATSRATGGGYEQYF.

The chain carries TRBV9 and TRBJ2-3, with D uncertain. The germline V gene has CDR1 SGDLS and CDR2 YYNGEE. Trimming stripped 4 bases from V and 0 bases from J, with 12 bases between. The CDR3 is made up of 15 amino acids. CDR3 loop: CASSPARVSTDTQYF. Here the CDR3 DNA reads TGTGCCAGCAGCCCCGCAAGGGTTAGCACAGATACGCAGTATTTT.

This clonotype was detected only a few times. The CDR3 bases are TGTGCCAGCAGCCAAGAGAGGGGAACTACCGGGGAGCTGTTTTTT. Translating it yields CASSQERGTTGELFF. The chain links TRBV4-2 to TRBJ2-2; D is perhaps TRBD1 or TRBD2 (5 bases each). The V and J ends lost 0 bases and 5 bases respectively, with 10 bases between them. Germline CDR1 reads LGHNA; CDR2 reads YNFKEQ. The CDR3 consists of 15 residues.

The chain recombines TRBV5-1 with TRBJ1-1, with a weak D call TRBD1 (6 bases). V was pared by 5 bases and J by 3 bases, with 11 bases between. There are 13 residues in the CDR3. Germline CDR1 SGHRS, CDR2 YFSETQ. CDR3 loop: CASRSEGDTEAFF. In DNA, the CDR3 is TGCGCCAGCAGATCAGAGGGGGACACTGAAGCTTTCTTT.

This clonotype has just one count. The chain carries TRBV6-2 or TRBV6-3 and TRBJ2-7, with D tentatively TRBD1 or TRBD2 (5 bases each). The CDR3 is 12 amino acids. V lost 2 bases, J lost 6 bases, and 8 bases lay in between. CDR1 and CDR2 from the germline V gene are MNHEY and SVGEGT. The CDR3 bases are TGTGCCAGCAGTTACGGGGGATCCGAGCAGTACTTC. This translates into CASSYGGSEQYF.

This clonotype was seen a few times. V and J are TRBV3-1 and TRBJ1-3; no firm D call. The germline CDR1 and CDR2 sequences are LGHDT and YNNKEL (reference sequence). Between the trimmed V and J ends, which lost 1 base and 0 bases, there was a span of 4 bases. The CDR3 totals 14 residues. The chain's CDR3 is CASSQAGSGNTIYF. The CDR3 DNA is TGTGCCAGCAGCCAAGCGGGCTCTGGAAACACCATATATTTT.